This T cell receptor (beta chain) was identified in a study of tumor-infiltrating lymphocytes in primary liver carcinoma. As for the study in general: Tumors, staged T1-T3 N0M0, spanned about 4 to 10 cm.

About this clonotype itself: This may be a read error, as it is one base from a much larger clone.

This CDR3 comprises 12 residues. The germline V gene has CDR1 MNHEY and CDR2 SVGAGI. Co-extraction of both nucleic acids (RNA and DNA) used about 17-33 mg of unsorted bulk tissue. The patients carried chronic HBV infection and had received no treatment. A constant-region primer primed TCR beta cDNA synthesis from about 0.55 ug of total RNA. Libraries covering TCR beta were generated through three nested multiplex PCR rounds (using a slightly modified ARM-PCR). Investigators reported that the first two PCR rounds, at about 11 cycles each, used TRBV1-TRBV30 forward primers with a C-beta reverse primer. TCRdb re-analysed the multiplex PCR reads in MiXCR, keeping a single row per CDR3 protein. The sample records approximately 100,000 distinct CDR3 sequences, about 63% being singletons.

The TCR sequence derives from a woman in her sixties or seventies with primary liver carcinoma and hepatitis B virus infection. Material for sequencing was liver tumor tissue from sampling region 2. Documented subset: tumor region T2, inferior pole. The V gene is TRBV6-5, the J gene TRBJ2-6, with D hard to call. The CDR3 loop reads CAGSPETNVLTF. The CDR3 DNA is TGTGCCGGCAGCCCAGAGACCAACGTCCTGACTTTC.